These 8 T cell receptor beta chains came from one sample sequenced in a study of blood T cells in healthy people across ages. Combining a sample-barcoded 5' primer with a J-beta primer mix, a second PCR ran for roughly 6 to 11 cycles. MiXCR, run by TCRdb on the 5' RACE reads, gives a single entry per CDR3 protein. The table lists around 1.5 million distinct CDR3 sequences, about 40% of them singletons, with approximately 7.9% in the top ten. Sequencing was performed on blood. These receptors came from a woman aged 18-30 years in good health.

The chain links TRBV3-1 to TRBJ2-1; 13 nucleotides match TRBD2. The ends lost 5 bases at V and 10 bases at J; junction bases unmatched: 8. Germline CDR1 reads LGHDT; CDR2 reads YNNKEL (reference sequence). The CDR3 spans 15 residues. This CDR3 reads CASSFSPGLAGEQFF. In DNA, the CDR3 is TGTGCCAGCAGCTTTTCCCCGGGACTAGCGGGAGAGCAGTTCTTC.

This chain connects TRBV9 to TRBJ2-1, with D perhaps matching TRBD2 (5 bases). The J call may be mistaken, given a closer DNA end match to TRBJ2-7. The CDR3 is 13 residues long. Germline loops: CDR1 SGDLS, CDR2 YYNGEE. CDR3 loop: CASSVEAYNEQYF. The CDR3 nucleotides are TGTGCCAGCAGCGTGGAGGCGTACAATGAGCAGTACTTC.

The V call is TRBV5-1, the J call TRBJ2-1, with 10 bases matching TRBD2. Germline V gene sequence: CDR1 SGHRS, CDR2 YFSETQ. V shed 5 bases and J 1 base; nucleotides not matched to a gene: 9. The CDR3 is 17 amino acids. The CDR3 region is CASRGLAGEASYNEQFF. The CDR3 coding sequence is TGCGCCAGCAGGGGGCTAGCGGGGGAGGCGTCCTACAATGAGCAGTTCTTC.

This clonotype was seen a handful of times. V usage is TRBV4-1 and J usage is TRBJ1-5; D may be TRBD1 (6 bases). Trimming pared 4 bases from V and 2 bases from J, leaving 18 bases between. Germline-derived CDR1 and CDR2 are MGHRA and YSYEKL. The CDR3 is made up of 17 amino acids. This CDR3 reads CASSPGAGAPGNQPQHF. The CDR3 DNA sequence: TGCGCCAGCAGCCCCGGAGCGGGGGCTCCGGGCAATCAGCCCCAGCATTTT.

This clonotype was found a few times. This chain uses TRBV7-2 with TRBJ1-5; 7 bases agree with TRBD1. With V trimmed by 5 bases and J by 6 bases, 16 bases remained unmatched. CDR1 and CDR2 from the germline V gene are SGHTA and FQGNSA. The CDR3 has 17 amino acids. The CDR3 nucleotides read TGTGCCAGCAGCCCAGGCCAGGGGGACTCAAATGTTCAGCCCCAGCATTTT. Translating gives CASSPGQGDSNVQPQHF.

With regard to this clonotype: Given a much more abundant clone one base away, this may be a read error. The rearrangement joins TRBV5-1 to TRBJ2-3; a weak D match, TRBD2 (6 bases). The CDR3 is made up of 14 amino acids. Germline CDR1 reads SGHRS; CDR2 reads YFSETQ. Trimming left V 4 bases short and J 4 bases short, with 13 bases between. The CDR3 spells CASSVAPGADTQYF. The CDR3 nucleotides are TGCGCCAGCAGCGTGGCCCCGGGGGCAGATACGCAGTATTTT.

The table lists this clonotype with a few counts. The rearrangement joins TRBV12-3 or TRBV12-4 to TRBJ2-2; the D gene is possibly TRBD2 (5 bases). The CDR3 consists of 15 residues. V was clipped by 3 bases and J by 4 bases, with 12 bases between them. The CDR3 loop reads CASSLETTGTGELFF. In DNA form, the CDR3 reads TGTGCCAGCAGTTTGGAGACTACCGGCACCGGGGAGCTGTTTTTT.

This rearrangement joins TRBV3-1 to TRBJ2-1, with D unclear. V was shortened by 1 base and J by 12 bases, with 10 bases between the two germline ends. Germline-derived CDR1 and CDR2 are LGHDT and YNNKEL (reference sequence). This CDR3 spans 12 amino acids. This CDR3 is CASSQAQRGQFF. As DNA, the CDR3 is TGTGCCAGCAGCCAAGCACAGCGTGGGCAGTTCTTC.